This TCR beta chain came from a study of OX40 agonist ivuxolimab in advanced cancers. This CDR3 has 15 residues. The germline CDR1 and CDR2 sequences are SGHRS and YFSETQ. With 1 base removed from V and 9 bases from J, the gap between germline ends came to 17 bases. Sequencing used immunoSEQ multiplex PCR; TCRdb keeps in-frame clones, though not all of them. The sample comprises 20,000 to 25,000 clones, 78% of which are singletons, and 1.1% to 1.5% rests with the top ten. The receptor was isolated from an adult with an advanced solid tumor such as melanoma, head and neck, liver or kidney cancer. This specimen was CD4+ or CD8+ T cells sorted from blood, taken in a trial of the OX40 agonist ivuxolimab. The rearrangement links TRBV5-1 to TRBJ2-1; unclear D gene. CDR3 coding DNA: TGCGCCAGCAGCTTGCGTGGGCGATCTCCGGTTGAGCAGTTCTTC. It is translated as CASSLRGRSPVEQFF.